This T cell receptor beta chain was identified during a study of tumor and adjacent non-tumor tissue in lung cancer. The wider study: Histology: 12 adenocarcinoma, 2 squamous cell carcinoma, 1 small cell lung cancer. Samples averaged approximately 3.9 million productive TCRbeta reads each. Regarding the study as a whole: Compared with tumor, normal lung showed significantly lower TCR diversity.

The CDR3 covers 14 residues. Germline V gene lookup returns CDR1 MDHEN and CDR2 SYDVKM. As to this clonotype: Its antigen is unknown. An end of the junction differs from the germline gene, which may be a read error.

RNA was extracted from bulk tissue without any cell sorting. This non-tumor lung sample came from over 3 cm beyond the tumor edge. Three rounds of nested PCR, following a modified ARM-PCR protocol, produced the TCRbeta library. TCRdb processed the multiplex PCR reads anew with MiXCR; each CDR3 protein has one entry. The sample includes more than 45,000 distinct CDR3 sequences, 60% to 65% of them seen just once. Material for sequencing was distant non-tumor lung tissue. The TCR originated in a woman in her 70s with non-small cell lung cancer. This chain uses TRBV28 with TRBJ1-2, with D hard to call. CDR3 bases: TGTGCCAACAGTCCCCCGGACGTTAACTATGGCTACATCTTC. It is translated as CANSPPDVNYGYIF.